One TCR beta chain is described in this entry. Its antigen is unknown. Genes and germline are mouse. Sequencing ends 1 residue short of the CDR3 end; the germline J gene provides the rest. The record originates from a study of tissue T cells after allogeneic stem cell transplantation. The study, taken as a whole, reports: Across patients, clones rarely overlapped, yet motif clusters were shared tissue-specifically.

Data came from immunoSEQ multiplex PCR; TCRdb stores just in-frame clones and leaves some out. Of 48,000 or so clones in the sample, nearly 75% were seen once. Germline assignment: CDR1 GFQATS and CDR2 STVNSAI. The CDR3 runs 13 residues. V was clipped by 3 bases and J by 0 bases, with 8 bases between them. This sequence originates from a pool of C57BL/6 mice in good health. This chain connects TRBV20 to TRBJ1-2, with D possibly TRBD1 on 5 matching bases. The sample consisted of sorted cells pooled from one or two spleens. The CDR3 spells CGARQVANSDYTF. Partial CDR3 DNA: TGTGGTGCTAGACAGGTCGCAAACTCCGACTACACC. The variable domain in full, completed from reference TRBV20 and TRBJ1-2, reads GALVYQYPRRTICKSGTSMRMECQAVGFQATSVAWYRQSPQKTFELIALSTVNSAIKYEQNFTQEKFPISHPNLSFSSMTVLNAYLEDRGLYLCGARQVANSDYTFGSGTRLLVI.